This TCR beta chain was captured in a study of tumor-infiltrating lymphocytes in primary liver carcinoma. Unsorted whole blood yielded the blood RNA, and germline DNA was also extracted. With a constant-region primer, TCR beta cDNA was made from 450 to 650 ng of total RNA. Slightly modified ARM-PCR, run as three nested multiplex PCR rounds, produced the TCR beta libraries. It was with TRBV1-TRBV30 forward primers and a C-beta reverse primer that the first two PCR rounds were run, at 10 cycles each. TCRdb processed the multiplex PCR reads anew with MiXCR; each CDR3 protein has one entry. The table includes a few hundred thousand distinct CDR3 sequences, approximately 58% detected once. Study outcomes and limitations: Lesser overlap characterized tumor-adjacent and tumor-blood pairs relative to tumor region pairs. The use of bulk unsorted samples meant that CD4+ and CD8+ repertoires were not compared.

V shed 0 bases, J shed 2 bases, and the junction held 17 bases outside the gene matches. Looked up from germline, CDR1 is SGHNT and CDR2 is YENEEA. This CDR3 contains 20 residues. Details on this clonotype: The antigen remains unidentified.

The sequence was obtained from a woman in her twenties or thirties with primary liver carcinoma and hepatitis B virus infection. Sequenced material: peripheral blood. This chain connects TRBV11-3 to TRBJ2-3, with 7 bases matching TRBD2. The chain's CDR3 is CASSLDTRAGVLLDTDTQYF. The CDR3 nucleotides are TGTGCCAGCAGCTTAGATACTCGGGCGGGAGTGCTCCTTGACACAGATACGCAGTATTTT.